Sequencing of this T cell receptor (beta chain) was carried out in a study of T cell responses to AZD1222 COVID-19 vaccine. This CDR3 has 15 amino acids. Germline V gene lookup returns CDR1 MNHEY and CDR2 SVGAGI. V was clipped by 0 bases and J by 1 base, with 9 bases between them. The assay was immunoSEQ multiplex PCR, and TCRdb's table has in-frame clones only and misses some. The profile covers some 200,000 clones, with roughly nine tenths appearing a single time and 1.5% to 2% taken by the ten largest. Concerning this clone itself: What it binds is not known.

Study-wide results and caveats: Samples come after the peak T cell response, not at day 14. Possibly, clonal diversity was underestimated; donors were largely white British and included more females. The CD4 TCRs associated with vaccination extended across spike and predominated at 160-218 and 743-854. Only six or seven AZD1222 recipients were seropositive at baseline.

The gene calls are TRBV6-5 and TRBJ1-2; D is ambiguous. The sequence was obtained from an adult who received the AZD1222 COVID-19 vaccine. The sample consisted of peripheral blood, taken 28 days after the second AZD1222 dose. Here the CDR3 DNA reads TGTGCCAGCAGTTACTCGATTTGGGGTAACTATGGCTACACCTTC. Its translation: CASSYSIWGNYGYTF.